Sequencing of this TCR beta chain was carried out in a study of long-term antiretroviral therapy in people with HIV. The junction had 3 bases not matched to a gene; V was cut back by 4 bases and J by 7 bases. Per the germline V gene, CDR1 is SNHLY and CDR2 is FYNNEI. The CDR3 is 14 amino acids. Sequencing relied on immunoSEQ assay v3.0, run at survey level. Assay: immunoSEQ multiplex PCR; the TCRdb copy retains only in-frame clones and omits some. The sample holds around 20,000 clones, approximately 80% seen once. This material consisted of unsorted PBMCs, taken 0.1 years before starting antiretroviral therapy. The rearrangement joins TRBV2 to TRBJ2-1; TRBD2 agrees at 11 bases. This sequence was found in a middle-aged man with HIV. The CDR3: CASSGRLAGNEQFF. CDR3 nucleotides: TGTGCCAGCAGTGGGAGACTAGCGGGAAATGAGCAGTTCTTC.